This note documents a single T cell receptor (beta chain) sequence. These data come from a study of T cell changes during pregnancy in multiple sclerosis. Data came from immunoSEQ multiplex PCR; TCRdb stores just in-frame clones and leaves some out. The profile shows 65,000 to 85,000 clones, approximately 91% of them singletons. The sequence was obtained from a female donor with multiple sclerosis, enrolled in a pregnancy study. The input for sequencing was peripheral blood, taken in the third trimester of pregnancy.

The CDR3 loop is CASRTGGSGNTIYF. The CDR3 nucleotides read TGTGCCAGCAGGACAGGAGGCTCTGGAAACACCATATATTTT. The chain carries TRBV28 and TRBJ1-3; possible D gene TRBD1, 6 bases. From germline, CDR1 is MDHEN and CDR2 SYDVKM. Deletions cut 6 bases from V and 0 bases from J, with 9 bases between. This CDR3 has 14 amino acids.